The entry below describes one T cell receptor beta chain. Its antigen remains unidentified. The data were obtained in a study of human T cells and chemical hapten exposure. Overall study: TCR yield per sample varied, mainly due to pooled library volumes.

Trimming took 4 bases from V and 8 from J, leaving 6 bases between them. Germline-derived CDR1 and CDR2 are LGHNA and YSLEER. The CDR3 covers 11 residues. The treatment here: therapeutic diphenylcyclopropenone sensitization with weekly scalp DPC. Sequencing started from total RNA isolated from unfractionated whole blood. Unique molecular identifiers were attached to individual cDNA molecules during library preparation. Authors' methods: TCR counts had a median of approximately 87,000 per sample and spanned about 20,000 to 750,000. TCRdb recomputed calls from the reads with MiXCR, one row per CDR3 protein. What appears here as the V and J calls and clone size reflects TCRdb's work, not the paper's. The sample lists around 5,300 distinct CDR3 sequences; 50% to 60% were seen once. Study observations and caveats: In the PT1 data, expanded TCR counts showed a positive correlation with patch test score.

V usage is TRBV4-3 and J usage is TRBJ2-1; TRBD1 is a possible D gene (5 bases). This receptor was identified in an adult with alopecia areata. Some clones in this sample may be carry-over from other donors' samples. This table probably holds off-target reads from a library built for another chain. The material sequenced was whole blood, taken before DPC sensitization or 2, 6, or about 24 weeks after (not recorded which). The CDR3 loop reads CASSRGYEQFF. DNA for the CDR3: TGCGCCAGCAGCCGGGGCTATGAGCAGTTCTTC.